In its sample, the clone carrying this TCR beta chain was seen once. These data come from a study of blood T cell repertoires in COVID-19. Study-level information: Italy, Spain and the United States were the sources of the convalescent and acute COVID-19 samples. Sample material is recorded as cDNA or gDNA derived from T cells, B-cell-depleted T cells, or PBMCs.

Trimming stripped 1 base from V and 4 bases from J, with 8 bases between. The CDR3 length is 13 residues. Original handling: Using reference gene primer amplification, nucleated cell counts were estimated. Produced via immunoSEQ multiplex PCR; TCRdb's table is partial and in-frame only. The DNA was the basis for D and trimming; V, J and clone size are from that table. The sample consists of about 140,000 clones, more than 65% of them appearing once. The TCR was taken from a man of 80 years or more with acute or convalescent COVID-19. The sample comprised peripheral blood. The chain links TRBV12-3 or TRBV12-4 to TRBJ2-7, with D possibly being TRBD2 (6 bases). CDR3 sequence: CASSLGGEYEQYF. CDR3 in DNA: TGTGCCAGCAGTTTAGGCGGGGAATACGAGCAGTACTTC.